The 23 T cell receptor beta chains given below trace back to one sample, sequenced in a study of cytomegalovirus exposure and HLA in healthy donors. PCR primers comprised 60 Vbeta and 13 Jbeta primers. Assay: immunoSEQ multiplex PCR; the TCRdb copy retains only in-frame clones and omits some. Of some 120,000 clones in the sample, less than 85% are singletons; the top ten hold approximately 3.8%. Source material: PBMCs. The source of these receptors is a woman aged 40 to 50 in good health and CMV-seronegative.

V gene TRBV5-6 combines with J gene TRBJ2-2, with TRBD2 matching 12 bases. The CDR3 runs 18 residues. CDR1 and CDR2 from the germline V gene are SGHDT and YYEEEE. V was pared by 4 bases and J by 1 base, with 8 bases of the junction left unmatched. CDR3 coding DNA: TGTGCCAGCAGCGACACCCTACTAGCGGGGGGGAACACCGGGGAGCTGTTTTTT. Translated: CASSDTLLAGGNTGELFF.

The chain recombines TRBV5-1 with TRBJ2-1; 14 bases agree with TRBD2. This CDR3 has 16 residues. V lost 4 bases, J lost 8 bases, and 8 bases stayed unmatched. CDR1 SGHRS and CDR2 YFSETQ come from the germline V gene. CDR3: CASSPGTSGRGDEQFF. The CDR3 nucleotides are TGCGCCAGCAGCCCCGGGACTAGCGGGAGAGGGGATGAGCAGTTCTTC.

The CDR3 is CASHRGSRHEQFF. CDR3 sequence (DNA): TGTGCCTCCCACAGGGGGTCTAGGCATGAGCAGTTCTTC. The chain joins TRBV21-1 to TRBJ2-1; TRBD1, the table's D call, was not compared with the DNA. TRBV21-1 represents a pseudogene. The CDR3 is made up of 13 amino acids.

The chain joins TRBV6-5 to TRBJ1-2, with D possibly matching TRBD1 (5 bases). The V end lost 6 bases, the J end lost 7 bases, and 21 bases lay between the germline ends. Germline CDR1 and CDR2: MNHEY and SVGAGI. The CDR3 is 15 amino acids. This chain's CDR3 is CASRTDIPPLGGYTF. CDR3 coding DNA: TGTGCCAGCAGGACGGACATTCCCCCTTTGGGTGGCTACACCTTC.

The V gene is TRBV7-9, the J gene TRBJ2-7; D is perhaps TRBD1 (6 bases). V dropped 1 base and J dropped 3 bases, with 7 bases sitting between them. CDR3 length: 13 amino acids. Germline CDR1 SEHNR, CDR2 FQNEAQ (reference sequence). The CDR3 loop is CASSLGGGYEQYF. The DNA of the CDR3 is TGTGCCAGCAGCTTAGGAGGGGGCTACGAGCAGTACTTC.

The J gene is TRBJ2-3, the V gene TRBV6-4; 9 positions match TRBD2. The junction had 5 bases not matched to a gene; V was cut back by 4 bases and J by 3 bases. The germline CDR1 and CDR2 sequences are MRHNA and SNTAGT. The CDR3 covers 15 residues. CDR3 DNA sequence: TGTGCCAGCAGTGCTGGCGGGGGGGCGACAGATACGCAGTATTTT. It translates to CASSAGGGATDTQYF.

V gene TRBV7-2 combines with J gene TRBJ2-1; 11 nucleotides align to TRBD2. This CDR3 is built from 14 residues. The J segment lost 8 bases and the V segment lost 7 bases, leaving 7 bases of the junction unmatched. In germline, CDR1 is SGHTA, CDR2 FQGNSA. The CDR3 reads CASISGRATHEQFF. The CDR3 nucleotides read TGTGCCAGCATTAGCGGGAGGGCAACCCATGAGCAGTTCTTC.

V is TRBV5-1 and J is TRBJ2-5; TRBD2 might be the D (7 bases). The germline V and J ends were trimmed by 5 bases and 5 bases, with 16 bases remaining between them. CDR1 SGHRS and CDR2 YFSETQ come from the germline V gene. The CDR3 is 14 amino acids. CDR3 protein: CASREGGLDETQYF. The CDR3, as DNA: TGCGCCAGCAGAGAGGGGGGGCTAGACGAGACCCAGTACTTC. Based on the CDR3 plus reference TRBV5-1 and TRBJ2-5, the full variable domain is KAGVTQTPRYLIKTRGQQVTLSCSPISGHRSVSWYQQTPGQGLQFLFEYFSETQRNKGNFPGRFSGRQFSNSRSEMNVSTLELGDSALYLCASREGGLDETQYFGPGTRLLVL.

This clone turned up a few times. The V call is TRBV5-4, the J call TRBJ1-2; tentative D call: TRBD1 (6 bases). The germline gives CDR1 SGHNT, CDR2 YYREEE (reference sequence). The CDR3 runs 14 residues. V was shortened by 0 bases and J by 3 bases, with 9 bases between the two germline ends. DNA for the CDR3: TGTGCCAGCAGCTTGGAAGAGGGGGACTATGGCTACACCTTC. Translated, it gives CASSLEEGDYGYTF.

The rearrangement uses TRBV5-1 and TRBJ2-3; 7 bases fit TRBD1. The CDR3 length is 15 residues. The germline CDR1 and CDR2 sequences are SGHRS and YFSETQ. The ends lost 4 bases at V and 1 base at J; junction bases unmatched: 6. CDR3 sequence reads: CASSTRTGGTDTQYF. The DNA for the CDR3 is TGCGCCAGCAGCACGCGGACAGGAGGCACAGATACGCAGTATTTT.

In this sample, this clone turned up once. The gene calls are TRBV6-1 and TRBJ1-5; 8 bases align to TRBD1. This CDR3 is 15 amino acids long. The V and J ends lost 4 bases and 3 bases, in that order; junction bases with no gene match: 5. The germline CDR1 and CDR2 sequences are MNHNS and SASEGT. The CDR3 protein is CASSGSRGPNQPQHF. The DNA for the CDR3 is TGTGCCAGCAGTGGGTCCAGGGGGCCCAATCAGCCCCAGCATTTT.

The chain is built from TRBV5-1 and TRBJ1-1; 9 nucleotides align to TRBD1. With 5 bases clipped from V and 0 bases from J, the junction kept 8 bases outside the gene matches. The CDR3 consists of 16 residues. The germline gives CDR1 SGHRS, CDR2 YFSETQ. The CDR3 DNA reads as TGCGCCAGCAGTTGGAGGGGGACAGGGATGAACACTGAAGCTTTCTTT. Protein sequence: CASSWRGTGMNTEAFF.

The chain recombines TRBV7-9 with TRBJ1-5; TRBD1 matches 8 bases. V gave up 4 bases and J gave up 4 bases; unmatched junction bases: 3. There are 14 residues in the CDR3. Germline V CDR1 and CDR2: SEHNR, FQNEAQ (reference sequence). The CDR3: CASSSGGRNQPQHF. Written as DNA, the CDR3 is TGTGCCAGCAGCTCAGGGGGCAGGAATCAGCCCCAGCATTTT.

The genes are TRBV7-9 and TRBJ2-1, with a tentative D call TRBD1 (5 bases). The germline V gene encodes CDR1 SEHNR and CDR2 FQNEAQ (reference sequence). The CDR3 runs 15 residues. The V and J ends lost 1 base and 8 bases respectively, with 15 bases between them. CDR3 nucleotide sequence: TGTGCCAGCAGCTTAGTTTCGAGTGGGGCACATGAGCAGTTCTTC. This encodes CASSLVSSGAHEQFF.

The rearrangement links TRBV1 to TRBJ2-7; whether TRBD2, the table's D call, matches the DNA was not checked. TRBV1 is noted as a pseudogene. The CDR3 has 17 residues. CDR3: CTSSQDRGGRKTYEQYF. DNA for the CDR3: TGCACCAGCAGCCAAGATCGCGGGGGGAGGAAGACCTACGAGCAGTACTTC.

There are a few counts of this clone. V usage is TRBV5-1 and J usage is TRBJ1-2; D unclear. Germline CDR1 reads SGHRS; CDR2 reads YFSETQ. The CDR3 extends over 13 amino acids. V shed 0 bases and J shed 9 bases, with 12 bases lying between them. The chain's CDR3 is CASSLAIGASYTF. As DNA, the CDR3 is TGCGCCAGCAGCTTGGCAATAGGAGCAAGCTACACCTTC.

The CDR3 protein is CASSRAGPSYNEQFF. The CDR3 bases are TGTGCCAGCAGCCGAGCGGGGCCCTCCTACAATGAGCAGTTCTTC. This chain connects TRBV6-5 to TRBJ2-1, with 7 bases matching TRBD2. Germline-derived CDR1 and CDR2 are MNHEY and SVGAGI. With 6 bases clipped from V and 0 bases from J, the junction kept 5 bases outside the gene matches. The CDR3 is made up of 15 amino acids.

The V call is TRBV18, the J call TRBJ1-2; D is perhaps TRBD1 (6 bases). Looked up from germline, CDR1 is KGHSH and CDR2 is LQKENI. The V end was cut by 3 bases, the J end by 2 bases, with 7 bases between. The CDR3 is made up of 13 amino acids. The CDR3 sequence: CASSPDRNYGYTF. The DNA of the CDR3 is TGTGCCAGCTCACCCGACAGGAACTATGGCTACACCTTC.

V is TRBV12-5 and J is TRBJ1-1; TRBD1 matches 7 bases. V shed 3 bases, J shed 1 base, and the junction held 8 bases outside the gene matches. Looked up from germline, CDR1 is LGHNT and CDR2 is FRNRAP. The CDR3 sequence is 16 residues long. DNA for the CDR3: TGTGCTAGTGGTTTTTCTCCCCGACAGGGGAACACTGAAGCTTTCTTT. Protein product: CASGFSPRQGNTEAFF.

This chain uses TRBV5-6 with TRBJ1-2, with unresolved D. The CDR3 is made up of 13 amino acids. V shed 0 bases and J shed 4 bases, with 7 bases lying between them. Germline loops: CDR1 SGHDT, CDR2 YYEEEE. The CDR3 reads CASSLGEAYGYTF. The DNA for the CDR3 is TGTGCCAGCAGCTTGGGCGAAGCCTATGGCTACACCTTC.

J is TRBJ1-1 and V is TRBV4-3; no definite D call. Germline V gene sequence: CDR1 LGHNA, CDR2 YSLEER. This CDR3 comprises 15 residues. V gave up 0 bases and J gave up 0 bases, with 8 bases separating them. CDR3 DNA sequence: TGCGCCAGCAGCCAAGATTGGAGGGTGAACACTGAAGCTTTCTTT. Translation gives CASSQDWRVNTEAFF.

The V gene is TRBV27, the J gene TRBJ1-4; 7 bases line up with TRBD1. The CDR3 is 14 residues long. Trimming cost V 5 bases and J 7 bases; bases outside gene matches: 7. Germline V gives CDR1 MNHEY, CDR2 SMNVEV (reference sequence). CDR3 in DNA: TGTGCCAGCAGTAGTGCGCGACAGGGTGAAAAACTGTTTTTT. This encodes CASSSARQGEKLFF.

The chain is built from TRBV9 and TRBJ2-5, with D tentatively TRBD2 (7 bases). The CDR3 sequence is 16 residues long. With 0 bases removed from V and 5 bases from J, the gap between germline ends came to 17 bases. CDR1 SGDLS and CDR2 YYNGEE come from the germline V gene. CDR3 region: CASSVAGGGAGETQYF. The CDR3 coding sequence is TGTGCCAGCAGCGTAGCTGGTGGGGGGGCCGGGGAGACCCAGTACTTC.